These T cell receptor beta chains were read from a single sample in a study of post-analysis software for immune sequencing data. TCRdb reanalysed the PCR reads using MiXCR and keeps one entry per CDR3 protein. The sample holds 650,000 to 900,000 distinct CDR3 sequences, roughly 50% seen once. Sequences were obtained from blood. These receptors originate from a girl aged 10 to 17 with multiple sclerosis. Each CDR3 is given with its conserved first and last residue. A D gene is named only where the DNA matches it firmly. Size is stated for part of the rows, as once, few or many counts, or as a class when the clone is expanded.

abundance: .
v_gene: TRBV5-1
j_gene: TRBJ1-6
d_gene: .
CDR3aa: CASSFAGPSSPLHF
CDR3nt: TGCGCCAGCAGCTTTGCAGGGCCGAGTTCACCCCTCCACTTT

abundance: many
v_gene: TRBV6-5
j_gene: TRBJ2-6
d_gene: .
CDR3aa: CASSPGMTGANVLTF
CDR3nt: TGTGCCAGCTCCCCTGGGATGACTGGGGCCAACGTCCTGACTTTC

abundance: .
v_gene: TRBV20-1
j_gene: TRBJ2-3
d_gene: .
CDR3aa: CSARDQAPTQYF
CDR3nt: TGCAGTGCTAGAGATCAAGCCCCTACGCAGTATTTT

abundance: once
v_gene: TRBV4-3
j_gene: TRBJ2-1
d_gene: TRBD2
CDR3aa: CASSQDSQLAGLEDEQFF
CDR3nt: TGCGCCAGCAGCCAAGATAGCCAACTAGCGGGATTAGAAGATGAGCAGTTCTTC

abundance: few
v_gene: TRBV20-1
j_gene: TRBJ2-7
d_gene: .
CDR3aa: CSASLGLPLDEQYF
CDR3nt: TGCAGTGCTTCCCTCGGGCTTCCCCTAGACGAGCAGTACTTC

abundance: .
v_gene: TRBV3-1
j_gene: TRBJ2-3
d_gene: .
CDR3aa: CASSPREVLVGTQYF
CDR3nt: TGTGCCAGCAGCCCTAGGGAGGTCCTTGTCGGTACGCAGTATTTT

abundance: .
v_gene: TRBV4-1
j_gene: TRBJ2-3
d_gene: TRBD1
CDR3aa: CASSRQGQGGTDTQYF
CDR3nt: TGCGCCAGCAGCCGCCAGGGACAGGGGGGCACAGATACGCAGTATTTT

abundance: once
v_gene: TRBV6-5
j_gene: TRBJ2-5
d_gene: .
CDR3aa: CASGLSEETQYF
CDR3nt: TGTGCCTCTGGGCTCTCTGAAGAGACCCAGTACTTC

abundance: few
v_gene: TRBV18
j_gene: TRBJ2-3
d_gene: .
CDR3aa: CASSPLSGSTDTQYF
CDR3nt: TGTGCCAGCTCACCACTGAGCGGTAGCACAGATACGCAGTATTTT

abundance: .
v_gene: TRBV2
j_gene: TRBJ2-7
d_gene: .
CDR3aa: CASTERDNYEQYF
CDR3nt: TGTGCCAGCACCGAGAGGGACAACTACGAGCAGTACTTC

abundance: .
v_gene: TRBV27
j_gene: TRBJ1-1
d_gene: .
CDR3aa: CASSLSHLNTEAFF
CDR3nt: TGTGCCAGCAGTTTATCTCACCTGAACACTGAAGCTTTCTTT

abundance: few
v_gene: TRBV25-1
j_gene: TRBJ2-7
d_gene: TRBD1
CDR3aa: CASSGTGGTYEQYF
CDR3nt: TGTGCCAGCAGCGGGACAGGGGGGACCTACGAGCAGTACTTC

abundance: .
v_gene: TRBV6-2/TRBV6-3
j_gene: TRBJ2-7
d_gene: .
CDR3aa: CASKNPGYEQYF
CDR3nt: TGTGCCAGCAAAAACCCGGGCTACGAGCAGTACTTC

abundance: few
v_gene: TRBV20-1
j_gene: TRBJ2-1
d_gene: TRBD2
CDR3aa: CSARPSGRQTGEQFF
CDR3nt: TGCAGTGCTAGGCCTAGCGGGAGACAAACGGGTGAGCAGTTCTTC

abundance: .
v_gene: TRBV5-1
j_gene: TRBJ2-4
d_gene: TRBD1
CDR3aa: CASSRDSKKNIQYF
CDR3nt: TGCGCCAGCAGCAGGGACAGTAAGAAAAACATTCAGTACTTC

abundance: .
v_gene: TRBV3-1
j_gene: TRBJ2-1
d_gene: TRBD2
CDR3aa: CASSQPGTNFPFF
CDR3nt: TGTGCCAGCAGCCAACCGGGGACTAATTTCCCGTTCTTC

abundance: .
v_gene: TRBV6-5
j_gene: TRBJ1-1
d_gene: .
CDR3aa: CASSYTGSLSAGLNTEAFF
CDR3nt: TGTGCCAGCAGTTACACTGGTTCACTGAGCGCAGGTTTGAACACTGAAGCTTTCTTT

abundance: .
v_gene: TRBV9
j_gene: TRBJ2-7
d_gene: .
CDR3aa: CASSVGDNSYEQYF
CDR3nt: TGTGCCAGCAGCGTAGGTGACAACTCCTACGAGCAGTACTTC

abundance: few
v_gene: TRBV27
j_gene: TRBJ2-5
d_gene: TRBD1
CDR3aa: CASSPDRARETQYF
CDR3nt: TGTGCCAGCAGTCCTGACAGGGCCAGGGAGACCCAGTACTTC

abundance: .
v_gene: TRBV9
j_gene: TRBJ2-3
d_gene: .
CDR3aa: CASSVDLEDTQYF
CDR3nt: TGTGCCAGCAGCGTAGATCTCGAGGATACGCAGTATTTT

abundance: once
v_gene: TRBV20-1
j_gene: TRBJ2-5
d_gene: .
CDR3aa: CSARDHGGDAQRETQYF
CDR3nt: TGCAGTGCTAGAGATCATGGAGGGGATGCCCAGCGGGAGACCCAGTACTTC

abundance: few
v_gene: TRBV10-3
j_gene: TRBJ2-1
d_gene: TRBD2
CDR3aa: CAISGLADGNEQFF
CDR3nt: TGTGCCATCAGTGGTCTAGCGGATGGCAATGAGCAGTTCTTC

abundance: many
v_gene: TRBV28
j_gene: TRBJ1-4
d_gene: TRBD1
CDR3aa: CASSFTGGREKLFF
CDR3nt: TGTGCCAGCAGTTTTACAGGGGGGAGAGAAAAACTGTTTTTT

abundance: .
v_gene: TRBV7-3
j_gene: TRBJ2-1
d_gene: .
CDR3aa: CASSLLGGRGEQFF
CDR3nt: TGTGCCAGCAGCTTACTTGGGGGTAGGGGTGAGCAGTTCTTC

abundance: .
v_gene: TRBV24-1
j_gene: TRBJ2-1
d_gene: .
CDR3aa: CATSGRGLHNEQFF
CDR3nt: TGTGCCACCAGTGGCCGGGGCCTCCACAATGAGCAGTTCTTC

abundance: .
v_gene: TRBV4-2
j_gene: TRBJ1-5
d_gene: .
CDR3aa: CASSQVRNQPQHF
CDR3nt: TGTGCCAGCAGCCAAGTGCGAAATCAGCCCCAGCATTTT

abundance: .
v_gene: TRBV12-3/TRBV12-4
j_gene: TRBJ2-5
d_gene: .
CDR3aa: CASSLRLPLSYNEQYF
CDR3nt: TGTGCCAGCAGTTTGAGACTTCCCTTGTCCTACAATGAGCAGTACTTC

abundance: few
v_gene: TRBV6-5
j_gene: TRBJ2-7
d_gene: TRBD2
CDR3aa: CASRGLAGEFEQYF
CDR3nt: TGTGCCAGCAGGGGACTAGCGGGAGAGTTCGAGCAGTACTTC

abundance: .
v_gene: TRBV12-3/TRBV12-4
j_gene: TRBJ1-1
d_gene: TRBD1
CDR3aa: CASSNRGGDTEAFF
CDR3nt: TGTGCCAGCAGTAACAGGGGTGGGGACACTGAAGCTTTCTTT

abundance: .
v_gene: TRBV20-1
j_gene: TRBJ2-3
d_gene: TRBD1
CDR3aa: CSANRQGSSDTQYF
CDR3nt: TGCAGTGCTAACCGACAGGGGAGTTCAGATACGCAGTATTTT

abundance: .
v_gene: TRBV15
j_gene: TRBJ2-7
d_gene: .
CDR3aa: CATSSVGAVSSYEQYF
CDR3nt: TGTGCCACCAGCAGCGTGGGGGCGGTGAGCTCCTACGAGCAGTACTTC

abundance: once
v_gene: TRBV28
j_gene: TRBJ2-1
d_gene: .
CDR3aa: CASRGEQFF
CDR3nt: TGTGCCAGCAGAGGTGAGCAGTTCTTC

abundance: .
v_gene: TRBV7-3
j_gene: TRBJ1-6
d_gene: TRBD1
CDR3aa: CASSLGGQDNSPLHF
CDR3nt: TGTGCCAGCAGCTTAGGTGGACAGGATAATTCACCCCTCCACTTT

abundance: few
v_gene: TRBV29-1
j_gene: TRBJ2-1
d_gene: TRBD2
CDR3aa: CSVNPGLGYNEQFF
CDR3nt: TGCAGCGTAAATCCGGGACTAGGCTACAATGAGCAGTTCTTC

abundance: .
v_gene: TRBV4-1
j_gene: TRBJ1-2
d_gene: .
CDR3aa: CASSQDPSYGYTF
CDR3nt: TGCGCCAGCAGCCAAGATCCCAGTTATGGCTACACCTTC

abundance: .
v_gene: TRBV7-7
j_gene: TRBJ2-3
d_gene: .
CDR3aa: CASSPSSARTDTQYF
CDR3nt: TGTGCTAGCAGCCCTTCCAGCGCTCGCACAGATACGCAGTATTTT

abundance: few
v_gene: TRBV30
j_gene: TRBJ2-2
d_gene: .
CDR3aa: CAWSTGELFF
CDR3nt: TGTGCCTGGTCCACCGGGGAGCTGTTTTTT

abundance: few
v_gene: TRBV7-6
j_gene: TRBJ2-7
d_gene: .
CDR3aa: CASSLGALAGVSYEQYF
CDR3nt: TGTGCCAGCAGCCTAGGGGCTCTAGCCGGAGTCTCCTACGAGCAGTACTTC

abundance: few
v_gene: TRBV6-5
j_gene: TRBJ2-7
d_gene: .
CDR3aa: CAASGNSEQYF
CDR3nt: TGTGCCGCCTCGGGCAACAGCGAGCAGTACTTC

abundance: few
v_gene: TRBV7-2
j_gene: TRBJ2-3
d_gene: TRBD2
CDR3aa: CASSLGGRDTDTQYF
CDR3nt: TGTGCCAGCAGCTTAGGCGGGAGGGACACAGATACGCAGTATTTT

abundance: few
v_gene: TRBV7-8
j_gene: TRBJ2-5
d_gene: .
CDR3aa: CASSFRLGGREQYF
CDR3nt: TGTGCCAGCAGCTTCCGACTAGGTGGAAGGGAGCAGTACTTC

abundance: .
v_gene: TRBV4-2
j_gene: TRBJ2-4
d_gene: .
CDR3aa: CASSPEDGTKNIQYF
CDR3nt: TGTGCCAGCAGCCCCGAGGACGGGACCAAAAACATTCAGTACTTC

abundance: .
v_gene: TRBV5-1
j_gene: TRBJ2-7
d_gene: TRBD2
CDR3aa: CASSLGTSEPYEQYF
CDR3nt: TGCGCCAGCAGCTTAGGGACTAGCGAACCCTACGAGCAGTACTTC

abundance: few
v_gene: TRBV15
j_gene: TRBJ2-7
d_gene: TRBD1
CDR3aa: CATSKGRGQTGEQYF
CDR3nt: TGTGCCACCAGCAAAGGCCGGGGACAGACTGGCGAGCAGTACTTC

abundance: .
v_gene: TRBV11-3
j_gene: TRBJ2-1
d_gene: TRBD2
CDR3aa: CASSFGLAEHNEQFF
CDR3nt: TGTGCCAGCAGTTTCGGACTAGCGGAGCACAATGAGCAGTTCTTC

abundance: once
v_gene: TRBV27
j_gene: TRBJ2-7
d_gene: .
CDR3aa: CASSRAGPSYEQYF
CDR3nt: TGTGCTAGCAGTAGGGCGGGTCCCTCCTACGAGCAGTACTTC

abundance: .
v_gene: TRBV10-3
j_gene: TRBJ2-7
d_gene: .
CDR3aa: CAISDPGSSSYEQYF
CDR3nt: TGTGCCATCAGTGATCCCGGTTCGAGCTCCTACGAGCAGTACTTC

abundance: .
v_gene: TRBV9
j_gene: TRBJ2-5
d_gene: TRBD1
CDR3aa: CASSADQGVEQYF
CDR3nt: TGTGCCAGCAGCGCGGACCAGGGGGTGGAGCAGTACTTC

abundance: few
v_gene: TRBV6-6
j_gene: TRBJ1-2
d_gene: TRBD1
CDR3aa: CASTDTGDYGYTF
CDR3nt: TGTGCCAGCACCGACACAGGGGACTATGGCTACACCTTC

abundance: .
v_gene: TRBV29-1
j_gene: TRBJ1-1
d_gene: .
CDR3aa: CSVEWSAPGAEAFF
CDR3nt: TGCAGCGTTGAATGGTCAGCCCCTGGCGCTGAAGCTTTCTTT

abundance: .
v_gene: TRBV9
j_gene: TRBJ2-1
d_gene: TRBD2
CDR3aa: CASSVGLAGSNNEQFF
CDR3nt: TGTGCCAGCAGCGTCGGACTAGCGGGGTCGAACAATGAGCAGTTCTTC

abundance: .
v_gene: TRBV28
j_gene: TRBJ2-5
d_gene: TRBD1
CDR3aa: CASSLDRELGKVETQYF
CDR3nt: TGTGCCAGCAGTTTGGACAGGGAGTTGGGCAAAGTAGAGACCCAGTACTTC

abundance: few
v_gene: TRBV10-3
j_gene: TRBJ2-5
d_gene: TRBD1
CDR3aa: CAISATLDRGRQETQYF
CDR3nt: TGTGCCATCAGTGCGACCCTCGACAGGGGGCGCCAAGAGACCCAGTACTTC

abundance: .
v_gene: TRBV5-6
j_gene: TRBJ2-5
d_gene: .
CDR3aa: CASSSLGQGGQETQYF
CDR3nt: TGTGCCAGCAGCTCCCTAGGACAGGGAGGGCAAGAGACCCAGTACTTC

abundance: .
v_gene: TRBV7-8
j_gene: TRBJ2-1
d_gene: TRBD2
CDR3aa: CASNEDPVGGLVRNEQFF
CDR3nt: TGTGCCAGCAACGAAGATCCGGTTGGGGGACTAGTTCGCAATGAGCAGTTCTTC

abundance: few
v_gene: TRBV20-1
j_gene: TRBJ2-1
d_gene: TRBD2
CDR3aa: CSARELAGPSYNEQFF
CDR3nt: TGCAGTGCGAGAGAGTTAGCGGGACCTTCCTACAATGAGCAGTTCTTC

abundance: once
v_gene: TRBV7-7
j_gene: TRBJ2-1
d_gene: TRBD1
CDR3aa: CASSHRDRINEQFF
CDR3nt: TGTGCTAGCAGCCACCGGGACAGAATCAATGAGCAGTTCTTC

abundance: once
v_gene: TRBV13
j_gene: TRBJ2-1
d_gene: TRBD2
CDR3aa: CTSSPGERGWSSYNEQFF
CDR3nt: TGTACCAGCAGCCCCGGGGAGCGGGGCTGGAGCTCCTACAATGAGCAGTTCTTC

abundance: .
v_gene: TRBV29-1
j_gene: TRBJ2-3
d_gene: .
CDR3aa: CSVGGGGSADTQYF
CDR3nt: TGCAGCGTTGGTGGGGGCGGGAGTGCAGATACGCAGTATTTT

abundance: .
v_gene: TRBV12-3/TRBV12-4
j_gene: TRBJ1-2
d_gene: .
CDR3aa: CASNPTGTTNYGYTF
CDR3nt: TGTGCCAGCAACCCTACCGGGACAACTAACTATGGCTACACCTTC